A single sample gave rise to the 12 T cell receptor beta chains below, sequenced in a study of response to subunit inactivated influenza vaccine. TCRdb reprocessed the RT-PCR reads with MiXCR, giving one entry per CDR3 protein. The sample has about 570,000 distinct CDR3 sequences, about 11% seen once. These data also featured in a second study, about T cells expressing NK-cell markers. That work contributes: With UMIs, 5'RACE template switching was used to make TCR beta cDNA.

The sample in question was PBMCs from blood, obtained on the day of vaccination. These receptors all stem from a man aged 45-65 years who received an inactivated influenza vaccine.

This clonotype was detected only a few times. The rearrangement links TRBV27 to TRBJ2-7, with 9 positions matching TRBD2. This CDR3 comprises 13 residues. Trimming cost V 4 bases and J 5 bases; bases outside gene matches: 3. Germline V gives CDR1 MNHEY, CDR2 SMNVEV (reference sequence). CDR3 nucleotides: TGTGCCAGCAGTTCGGGACTAGCTAACGAGCAGTACTTC. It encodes CASSSGLANEQYF.

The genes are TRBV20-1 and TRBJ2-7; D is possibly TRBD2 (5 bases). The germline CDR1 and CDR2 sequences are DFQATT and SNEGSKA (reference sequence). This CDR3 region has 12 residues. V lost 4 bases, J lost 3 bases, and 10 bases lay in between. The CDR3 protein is CSATAAGYEQYF. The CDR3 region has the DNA TGCAGTGCTACAGCGGCCGGCTACGAGCAGTACTTC.

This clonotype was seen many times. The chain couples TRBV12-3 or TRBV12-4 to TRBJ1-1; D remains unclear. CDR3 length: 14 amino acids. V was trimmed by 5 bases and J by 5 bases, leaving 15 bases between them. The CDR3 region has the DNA TGTGCCAGCAGTCCCCTTGCCGGCGGGACTGAAGCTTTCTTT. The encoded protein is CASSPLAGGTEAFF.

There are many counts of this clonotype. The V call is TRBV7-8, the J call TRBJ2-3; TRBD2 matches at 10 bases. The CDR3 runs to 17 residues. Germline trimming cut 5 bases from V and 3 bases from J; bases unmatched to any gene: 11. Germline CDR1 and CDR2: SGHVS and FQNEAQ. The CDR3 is CASSPESGLAETDTQYF. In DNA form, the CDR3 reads TGTGCCAGCAGCCCCGAAAGTGGACTAGCGGAAACAGATACGCAGTATTTT.

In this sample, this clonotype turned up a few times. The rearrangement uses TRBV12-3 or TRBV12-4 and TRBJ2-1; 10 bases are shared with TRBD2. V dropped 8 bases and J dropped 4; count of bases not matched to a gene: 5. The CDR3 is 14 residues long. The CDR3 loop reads CASGGTSAYNEQFF. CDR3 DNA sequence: TGTGCCAGCGGTGGGACTAGCGCTTACAATGAGCAGTTCTTC.

For the CDR3, the DNA is TGTGCCAGCATGACAGGGTGGGAGACCCAGTACTTC. As protein: CASMTGWETQYF. The genes are TRBV25-1 and TRBJ2-5, with TRBD1 identical over 7 bases. This CDR3 spans 12 amino acids. Germline CDR1 and CDR2: MGHDK and SYGVNS. Unmatched junction bases numbered 4, after V lost 7 bases and J lost 5 bases. Looking up the rest from reference TRBV25-1 and TRBJ2-5 gives the full variable domain: EADIYQTPRYLVIGTGKKITLECSQTMGHDKMYWYQQDPGMELHLIHYSYGVNSTEKGDLSSESTVSRIRTEHFPLTLESARPSHTSQYLCASMTGWETQYFGPGTRLLVL.

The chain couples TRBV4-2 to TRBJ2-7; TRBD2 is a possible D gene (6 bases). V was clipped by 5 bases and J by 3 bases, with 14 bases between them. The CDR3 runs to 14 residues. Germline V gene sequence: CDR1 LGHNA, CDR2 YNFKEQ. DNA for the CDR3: TGTGCCAGCAGCAATACTCGGGAGTTCTACGAGCAGTACTTC. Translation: CASSNTREFYEQYF.

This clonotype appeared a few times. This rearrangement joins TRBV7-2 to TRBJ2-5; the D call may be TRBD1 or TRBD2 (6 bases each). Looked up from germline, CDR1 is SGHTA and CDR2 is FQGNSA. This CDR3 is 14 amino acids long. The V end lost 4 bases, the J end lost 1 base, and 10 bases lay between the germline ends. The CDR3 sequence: CASSSGAIQETQYF. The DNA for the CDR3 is TGTGCCAGCAGCTCGGGGGCGATCCAAGAGACCCAGTACTTC. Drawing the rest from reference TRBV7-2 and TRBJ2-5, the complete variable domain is GAGVSQSPSNKVTEKGKDVELRCDPISGHTALYWYRQSLGQGLEFLIYFQGNSAPDKSGLPSDRFSAERTGGSVSTLTIQRTQQEDSAVYLCASSSGAIQETQYFGPGTRLLVL.

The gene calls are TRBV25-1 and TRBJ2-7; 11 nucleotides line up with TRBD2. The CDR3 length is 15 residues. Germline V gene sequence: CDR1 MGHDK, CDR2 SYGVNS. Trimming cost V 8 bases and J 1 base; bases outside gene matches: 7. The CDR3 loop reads CASGPTSGSSYEQYF. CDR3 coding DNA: TGTGCCAGCGGACCAACTAGCGGGAGTTCCTACGAGCAGTACTTC.

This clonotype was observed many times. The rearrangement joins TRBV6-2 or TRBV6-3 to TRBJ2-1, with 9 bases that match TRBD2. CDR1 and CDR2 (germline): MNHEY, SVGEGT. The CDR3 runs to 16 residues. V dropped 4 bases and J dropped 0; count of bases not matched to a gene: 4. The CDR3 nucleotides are TGTGCCAGCAGTTCATTTAGCGGGAGCTCCTACAATGAGCAGTTCTTC. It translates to CASSSFSGSSYNEQFF.

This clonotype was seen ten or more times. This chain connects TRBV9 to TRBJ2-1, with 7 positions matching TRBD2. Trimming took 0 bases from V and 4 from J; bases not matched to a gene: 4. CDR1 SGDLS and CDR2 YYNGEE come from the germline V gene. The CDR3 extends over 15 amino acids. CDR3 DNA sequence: TGTGCCAGCAGCGTAGAAGGGGAGGGGTACAATGAGCAGTTCTTC. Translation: CASSVEGEGYNEQFF.

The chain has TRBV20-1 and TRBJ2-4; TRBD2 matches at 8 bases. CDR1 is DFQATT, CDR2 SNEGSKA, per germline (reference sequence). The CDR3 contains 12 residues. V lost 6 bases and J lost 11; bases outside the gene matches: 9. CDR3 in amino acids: CSAAGTRSFQYF. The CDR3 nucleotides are TGCAGTGCAGCCGGGACTAGAAGCTTTCAGTACTTC.